The TCR beta chain described here comes from a study of shared clonotypes between healthy human individuals. The study, taken as a whole, reports: When compared with the clonotypes that were shared by all four sorted-subset donors, the non-shared clonotypes turned out to have lower generation probabilities.

Remarks on this clone: What it binds is unknown.

The CDR3 extends over 15 amino acids. Germline CDR1 is MDHEN and CDR2 is SYDVKM. Trimming took 3 bases from V and 4 from J; bases not matched to a gene: 5. The assay was run at deep level. Assay: immunoSEQ multiplex PCR; the TCRdb copy retains only in-frame clones and omits some. The data hold around 2.5 million clones, with under 95% observed a single time. Adults of Caucasian background living in Nashville, Tennessee made up all donors. Into CD45RA+ naive and CD45RA-negative memory subsets, the CD4+ cells were split. Material: naive CD4+ T cells from PBMCs. Indicated subset: CD45RA+ positively selected. The rearrangement links TRBV28 to TRBJ2-7, with TRBD2 matching 11 bases. The clonotype originates from a man between 18 and 35 years old in good health. Some clones in this sample may be carry-over from other donors' samples. The CDR3, as DNA: TGTGCCAGCAGTTTCCCCACTAGCGGGAGATACGAGCAGTACTTC. This codes for CASSFPTSGRYEQYF.